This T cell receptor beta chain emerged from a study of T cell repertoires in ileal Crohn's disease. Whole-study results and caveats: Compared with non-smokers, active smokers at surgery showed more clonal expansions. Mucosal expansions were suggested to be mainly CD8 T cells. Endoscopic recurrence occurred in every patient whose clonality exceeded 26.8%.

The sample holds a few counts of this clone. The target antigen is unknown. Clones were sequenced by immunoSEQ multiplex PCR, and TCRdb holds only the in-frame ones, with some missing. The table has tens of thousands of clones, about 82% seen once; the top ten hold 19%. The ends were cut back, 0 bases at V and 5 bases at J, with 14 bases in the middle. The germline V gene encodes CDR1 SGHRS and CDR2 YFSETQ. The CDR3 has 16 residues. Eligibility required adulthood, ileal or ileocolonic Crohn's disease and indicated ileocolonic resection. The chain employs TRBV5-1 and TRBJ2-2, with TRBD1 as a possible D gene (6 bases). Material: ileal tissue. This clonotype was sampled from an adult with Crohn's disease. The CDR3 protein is CASSLEGRGLTGELFF. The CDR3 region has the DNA TGCGCCAGCAGCTTGGAGGGCAGGGGTTTGACCGGGGAGCTGTTTTTT.